The source of this TCR beta chain is a study of blood T cell repertoires in COVID-19. Assay: immunoSEQ multiplex PCR; the TCRdb copy retains only in-frame clones and omits some. This table holds a few hundred thousand clones, roughly 90% found once. The CDR3 extends over 14 amino acids. Germline assignment: CDR1 SEHNR and CDR2 FQNEAQ (reference sequence). V shed 6 bases and J shed 3 bases, with 14 bases lying between them. The receptor was derived from a woman in her thirties or forties who had recovered from COVID-19. Material for sequencing was PBMCs or T cells enriched from blood (not recorded which). The rearrangement uses TRBV7-9 and TRBJ1-2; D is undetermined. CDR3: CASRPPAEDYGYTF. Written as DNA, the CDR3 is TGTGCCAGCAGACCCCCCGCGGAAGACTATGGCTACACCTTC.